The 13 T cell receptor beta chains below all came from one sample that was sequenced in a study of early T cells in non-severe SARS-CoV-2 infection. A single record per CDR3 protein comes from TCRdb applying MiXCR to the 5' RACE reads. The sample lists tens of thousands of distinct CDR3 sequences, around 3.6% occurring once. The sequenced material came from whole blood. All receptors come from an adult who was a healthcare worker with PCR-confirmed SARS-CoV-2 infection or an uninfected control (not recorded which).

Regarding this clonotype: A much bigger clone sits one base away, suggesting this may be a read error. This rearrangement joins TRBV20-1 to TRBJ2-5; either TRBD1 or TRBD2 may supply D (5 bases each). This CDR3 is built from 14 residues. Per the germline V gene, CDR1 is DFQATT and CDR2 is SNEGSKA (reference sequence). CDR3 bases: TGCGGTGCTCCACTCCGGGACGCCAAAGAGACCCAGTACTTC. It translates to CGAPLRDAKETQYF.

V and J are TRBV19 and TRBJ1-4; D is perhaps TRBD1 (6 bases). This CDR3 is built from 16 residues. Per germline, CDR1 LNHDA and CDR2 SQIVND (reference sequence). V was clipped by 6 bases and J by 0 bases, with 14 bases between them. CDR3 in amino acids: CASSPIRQATNEKLFF. CDR3 DNA sequence: TGTGCCAGTAGCCCCATTCGACAGGCAACTAATGAAAAACTGTTTTTT.

The table lists this clonotype with many counts. This chain joins TRBV24-1 and TRBJ2-3; D is unclear. Germline V lookup: CDR1 KGHDR, CDR2 SFDVKD. This CDR3 is built from 13 residues. V was pared by 5 bases and J by 2 bases, with 7 bases between. CDR3 sequence reads: CATSGWATDTQYF. The CDR3 coding sequence is TGTGCCACCAGTGGGTGGGCCACAGATACGCAGTATTTT.

Ten or more counts support this clonotype. The genes are TRBV11-2 and TRBJ2-7; 7 nucleotides agree with TRBD2. This CDR3 has 15 amino acids. The V gene end was trimmed by 5 bases and the J gene end by 3 bases; junction bases not matched to a gene: 10. Germline V gene sequence: CDR1 SGHAT, CDR2 FQNNGV. Written as DNA, the CDR3 is TGTGCCAGCAGCACACAAGCGGGGCCTCACTACGAGCAGTACTTC. It yields the protein CASSTQAGPHYEQYF.

This clonotype appeared many times. The chain joins TRBV6-2 or TRBV6-3 to TRBJ1-2; weak D call: TRBD1 (5 bases). V lost 0 bases, J lost 8 bases, and 13 bases lay in between. This CDR3 is built from 14 residues. CDR1 is MNHEY, CDR2 SVGEGT, per germline. CDR3 DNA sequence: TGTGCCAGCAGTTACTCCCAAGCCTCAGGGGGCTACACCTTC. Protein product: CASSYSQASGGYTF.

This clonotype was observed at least ten times. The chain combines TRBV11-1 with TRBJ1-1, with D perhaps matching TRBD1 (6 bases). The germline V gene encodes CDR1 SGHAT and CDR2 FQDESV (reference sequence). The V end lost 3 bases, the J end lost 3 bases, and 11 bases lay between the germline ends. This CDR3 comprises 14 residues. The CDR3 is CASSLGAGDTEAFF. The CDR3 DNA reads TGTGCCAGCAGCTTGGGGGCGGGGGACACTGAAGCTTTCTTT. The entire variable domain, with the rest obtained from reference TRBV11-1 and TRBJ1-1, is as follows: EAEVAQSPRYKITEKSQAVAFWCDPISGHATLYWYRQILGQGPELLVQFQDESVVDDSQLPKDRFSAERLKGVDSTLKIQPAELGDSAMYLCASSLGAGDTEAFFGQGTRLTVV.

This clonotype was found many times. The chain links TRBV2 to TRBJ2-3, with D perhaps given as TRBD1 or TRBD2 (6 bases each). V was cut by 4 bases and J by 1 base, with 18 bases left in between. Germline assignment: CDR1 SNHLY and CDR2 FYNNEI. The CDR3 has 17 residues. The CDR3 coding sequence is TGTGCCAGCAGTGCCGGGGATGGGGGGCTCGGCACAGATACGCAGTATTTT. This gives the protein CASSAGDGGLGTDTQYF.

This clonotype was recorded at least ten times. The chain combines TRBV24-1 with TRBJ2-7; the D is unclear. Germline V gene sequence: CDR1 KGHDR, CDR2 SFDVKD. With 7 bases removed from V and 2 bases from J, the gap between germline ends came to 8 bases. This CDR3 region has 12 residues. CDR3 protein: CATRGGAYEQYF. The DNA of the CDR3 is TGTGCCACCAGGGGCGGAGCCTACGAGCAGTACTTC.

This clonotype was picked up many times. V gene TRBV19 combines with J gene TRBJ2-1, with no clear D. This CDR3 spans 12 amino acids. Trimming removed 9 bases at V and 5 bases at J, with 11 bases between. CDR1 and CDR2 from the germline V gene are LNHDA and SQIVND (reference sequence). CDR3 sequence: CASGAQDNEQFF. CDR3 nucleotides: TGTGCCAGCGGAGCCCAGGACAATGAGCAGTTCTTC.

This clonotype came up many times. CDR3 coding DNA: TGTGCCATCAGTGAGTATCTAGCGGGAGGCCCAACCCACGAGCAGTACTTC. It translates to CAISEYLAGGPTHEQYF. V and J are TRBV10-3 and TRBJ2-7; the match to TRBD2 covers 11 bases. The length of the CDR3 is 17 residues. The J segment lost 5 bases and the V segment lost 1 base, leaving 10 bases of the junction unmatched. The germline V gene has CDR1 ENHRY and CDR2 SYGVKD.

This clonotype was counted between two and nine times. The V gene is TRBV2, the J gene TRBJ2-1; 8 bases are a match to TRBD2. With 6 bases clipped from V and 0 bases from J, the junction kept 1 base outside the gene matches. Germline V CDR1 and CDR2: SNHLY, FYNNEI. The CDR3 loop spans 14 amino acids. The CDR3 DNA sequence: TGTGCCAGCAGGAGCGGGGGCTCCTACAATGAGCAGTTCTTC. Its translation: CASRSGGSYNEQFF.

This clonotype was observed at least ten times. The V gene is TRBV6-5, the J gene TRBJ2-7, with 10 bases identical to TRBD1. Per germline, CDR1 MNHEY and CDR2 SVGAGI. The CDR3 covers 16 residues. Trimming removed 0 bases from V and 2 bases from J; junction bases left unmatched: 4. Written as DNA, the CDR3 is TGTGCCAGCAGTTACTCGCCGGGACAGGGGCCCTACGAGCAGTACTTC. This encodes CASSYSPGQGPYEQYF.

This chain links TRBV29-1 with TRBJ2-7; 9 nucleotides align to TRBD1. This CDR3 spans 13 amino acids. The ends lost 7 bases at V and 3 bases at J; junction bases unmatched: 7. From germline, CDR1 is SQVTM and CDR2 ANQGSEA. DNA for the CDR3: TGCAGCGCGATACCGGGACAGGGCTACGAGCAGTACTTC. Amino acids: CSAIPGQGYEQYF.